The clone carrying this T cell receptor beta chain was recorded only once. Its target is not known. This sample is drawn from a study of radiotherapy plus CTLA-4 blockade in lung cancer. Study summary: Of all patients, 15% to 20% responded objectively and 30% to 35% showed disease control. Study-wide results and limits: Clones derived from tumor TCRs expanded in blood after radiotherapy plus ipilimumab. Reports state that early shifts in blood T cell clones, with interferon-beta, best predicted response.

The V and J ends lost 0 bases and 4 bases respectively, with 10 bases between them. The CDR3 runs 14 residues. CDR1 SNHLY and CDR2 FYNNEI come from the germline V gene. Clones were sequenced by immunoSEQ multiplex PCR, and TCRdb holds only the in-frame ones, with some missing. This sample has some 96,000 clones, with around nine tenths found just once. The study gave focal radiation plus ipilimumab CTLA-4 blockade to patients with chemo-refractory metastatic non-small-cell lung cancer. The chain is built from TRBV2 and TRBJ2-7; the D gene is possibly TRBD2 (7 bases). The sequencing used peripheral blood, collected from a patient treated with radiotherapy plus ipilimumab. This TCR came from a human donor with non-small cell lung cancer that progressed on radiotherapy plus ipilimumab. CDR3 nucleotides: TGTGCCAGCAGTGAAGCACAGGGAGGGTACGAGCAGTACTTC. Protein: CASSEAQGGYEQYF.